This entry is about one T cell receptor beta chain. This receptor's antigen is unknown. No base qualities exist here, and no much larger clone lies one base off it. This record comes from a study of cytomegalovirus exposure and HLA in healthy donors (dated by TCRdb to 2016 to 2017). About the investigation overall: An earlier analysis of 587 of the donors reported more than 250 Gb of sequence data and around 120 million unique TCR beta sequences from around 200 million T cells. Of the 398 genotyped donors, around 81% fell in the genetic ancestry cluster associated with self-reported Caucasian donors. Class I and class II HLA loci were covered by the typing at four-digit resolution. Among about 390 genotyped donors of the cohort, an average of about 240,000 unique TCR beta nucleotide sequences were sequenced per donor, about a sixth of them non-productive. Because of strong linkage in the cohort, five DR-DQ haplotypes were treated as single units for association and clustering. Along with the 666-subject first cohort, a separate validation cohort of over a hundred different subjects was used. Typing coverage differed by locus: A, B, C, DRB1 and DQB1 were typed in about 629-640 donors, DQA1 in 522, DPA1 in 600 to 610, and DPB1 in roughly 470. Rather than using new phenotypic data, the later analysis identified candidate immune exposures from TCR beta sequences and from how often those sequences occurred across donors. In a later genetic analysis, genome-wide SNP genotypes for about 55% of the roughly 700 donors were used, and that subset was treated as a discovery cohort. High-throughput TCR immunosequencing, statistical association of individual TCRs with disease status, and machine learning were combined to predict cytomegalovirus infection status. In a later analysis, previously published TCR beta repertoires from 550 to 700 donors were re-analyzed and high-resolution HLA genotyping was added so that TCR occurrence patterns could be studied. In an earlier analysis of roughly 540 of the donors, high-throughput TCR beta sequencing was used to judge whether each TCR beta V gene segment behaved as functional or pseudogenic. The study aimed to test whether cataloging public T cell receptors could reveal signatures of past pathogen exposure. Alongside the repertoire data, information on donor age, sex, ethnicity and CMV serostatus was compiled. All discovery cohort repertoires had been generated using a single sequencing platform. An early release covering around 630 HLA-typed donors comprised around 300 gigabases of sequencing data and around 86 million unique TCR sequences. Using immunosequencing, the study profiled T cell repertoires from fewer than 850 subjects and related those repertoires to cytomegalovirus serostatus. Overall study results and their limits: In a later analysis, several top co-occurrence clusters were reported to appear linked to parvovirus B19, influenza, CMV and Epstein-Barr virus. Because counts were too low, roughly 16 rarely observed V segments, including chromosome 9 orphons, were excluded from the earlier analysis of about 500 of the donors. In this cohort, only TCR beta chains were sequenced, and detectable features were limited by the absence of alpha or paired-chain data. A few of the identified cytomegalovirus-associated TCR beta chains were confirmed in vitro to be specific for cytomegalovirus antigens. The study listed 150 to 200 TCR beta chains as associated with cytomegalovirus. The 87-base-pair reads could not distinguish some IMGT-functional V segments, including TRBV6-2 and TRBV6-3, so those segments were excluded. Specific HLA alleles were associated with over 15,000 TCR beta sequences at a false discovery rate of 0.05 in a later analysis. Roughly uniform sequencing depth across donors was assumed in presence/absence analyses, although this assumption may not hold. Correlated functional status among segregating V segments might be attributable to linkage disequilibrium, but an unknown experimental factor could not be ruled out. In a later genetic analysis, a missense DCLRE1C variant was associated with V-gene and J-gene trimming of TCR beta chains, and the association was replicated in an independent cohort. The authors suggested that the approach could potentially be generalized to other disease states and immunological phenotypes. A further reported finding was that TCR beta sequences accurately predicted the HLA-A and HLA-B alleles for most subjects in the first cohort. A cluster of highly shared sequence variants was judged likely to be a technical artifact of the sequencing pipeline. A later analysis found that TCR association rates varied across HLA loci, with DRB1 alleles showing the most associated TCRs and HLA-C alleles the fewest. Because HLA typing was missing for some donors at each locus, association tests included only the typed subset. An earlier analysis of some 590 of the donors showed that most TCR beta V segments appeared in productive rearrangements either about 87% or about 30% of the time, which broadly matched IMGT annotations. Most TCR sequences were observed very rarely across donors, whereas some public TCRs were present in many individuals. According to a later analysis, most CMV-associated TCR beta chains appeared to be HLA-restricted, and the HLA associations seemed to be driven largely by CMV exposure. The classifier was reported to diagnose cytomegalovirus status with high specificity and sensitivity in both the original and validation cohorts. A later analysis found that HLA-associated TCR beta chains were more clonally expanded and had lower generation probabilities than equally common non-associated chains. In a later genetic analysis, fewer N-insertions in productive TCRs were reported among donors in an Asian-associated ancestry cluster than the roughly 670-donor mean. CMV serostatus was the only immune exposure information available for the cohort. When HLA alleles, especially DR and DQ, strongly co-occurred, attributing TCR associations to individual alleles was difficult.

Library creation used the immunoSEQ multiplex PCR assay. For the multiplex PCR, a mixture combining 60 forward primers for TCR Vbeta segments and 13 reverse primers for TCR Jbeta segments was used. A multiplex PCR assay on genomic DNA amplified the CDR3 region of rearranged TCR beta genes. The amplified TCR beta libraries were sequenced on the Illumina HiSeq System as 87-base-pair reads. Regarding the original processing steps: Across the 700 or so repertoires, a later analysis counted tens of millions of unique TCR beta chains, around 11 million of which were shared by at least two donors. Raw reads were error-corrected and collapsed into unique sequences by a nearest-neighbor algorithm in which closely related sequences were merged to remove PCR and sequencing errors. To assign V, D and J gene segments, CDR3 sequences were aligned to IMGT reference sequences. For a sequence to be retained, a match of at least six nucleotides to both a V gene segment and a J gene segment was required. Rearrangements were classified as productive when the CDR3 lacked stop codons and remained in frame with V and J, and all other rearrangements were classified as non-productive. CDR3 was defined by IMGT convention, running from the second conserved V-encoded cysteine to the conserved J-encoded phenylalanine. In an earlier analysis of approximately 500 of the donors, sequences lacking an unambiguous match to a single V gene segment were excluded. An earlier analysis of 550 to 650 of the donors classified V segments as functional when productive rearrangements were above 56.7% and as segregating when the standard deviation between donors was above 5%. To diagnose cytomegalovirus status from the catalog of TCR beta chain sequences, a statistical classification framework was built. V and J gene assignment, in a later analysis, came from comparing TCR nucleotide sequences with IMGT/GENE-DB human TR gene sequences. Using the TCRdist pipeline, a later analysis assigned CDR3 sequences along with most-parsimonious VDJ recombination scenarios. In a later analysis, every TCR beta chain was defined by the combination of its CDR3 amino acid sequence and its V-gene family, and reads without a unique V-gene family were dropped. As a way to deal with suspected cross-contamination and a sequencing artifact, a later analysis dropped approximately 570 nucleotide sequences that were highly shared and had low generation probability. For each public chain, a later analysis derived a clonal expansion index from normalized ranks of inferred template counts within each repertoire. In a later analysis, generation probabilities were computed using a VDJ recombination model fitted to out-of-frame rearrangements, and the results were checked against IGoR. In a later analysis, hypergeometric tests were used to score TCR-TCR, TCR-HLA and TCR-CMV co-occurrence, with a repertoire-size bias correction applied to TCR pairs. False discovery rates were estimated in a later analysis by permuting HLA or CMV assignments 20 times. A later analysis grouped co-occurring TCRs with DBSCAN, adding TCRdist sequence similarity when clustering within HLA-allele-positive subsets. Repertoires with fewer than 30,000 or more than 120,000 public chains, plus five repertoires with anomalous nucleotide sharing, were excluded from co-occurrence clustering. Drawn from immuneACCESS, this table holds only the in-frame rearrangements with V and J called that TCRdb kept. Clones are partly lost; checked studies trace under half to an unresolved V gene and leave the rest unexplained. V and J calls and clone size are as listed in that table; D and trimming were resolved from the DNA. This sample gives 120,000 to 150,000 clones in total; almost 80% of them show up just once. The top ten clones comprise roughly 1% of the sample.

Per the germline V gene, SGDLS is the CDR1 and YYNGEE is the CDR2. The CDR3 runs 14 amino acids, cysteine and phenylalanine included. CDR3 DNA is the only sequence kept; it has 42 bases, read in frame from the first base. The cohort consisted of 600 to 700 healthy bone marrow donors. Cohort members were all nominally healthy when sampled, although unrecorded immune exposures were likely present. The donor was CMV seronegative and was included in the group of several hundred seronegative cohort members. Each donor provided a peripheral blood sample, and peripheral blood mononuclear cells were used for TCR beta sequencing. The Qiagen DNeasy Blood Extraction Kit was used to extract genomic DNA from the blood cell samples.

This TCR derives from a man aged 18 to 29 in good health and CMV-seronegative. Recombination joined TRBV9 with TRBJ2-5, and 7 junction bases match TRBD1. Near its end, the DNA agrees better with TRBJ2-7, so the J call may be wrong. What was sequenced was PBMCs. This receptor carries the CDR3 CASSVAAQGNEQYF. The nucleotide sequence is TGTGCCAGCAGCGTCGCAGCACAGGGGAACGAGCAGTACTTC.